The rows below give T cell receptor beta chains drawn from one sample of a study of T cells after posttransplantation cyclophosphamide. Clones were sequenced by immunoSEQ multiplex PCR, and TCRdb holds only the in-frame ones, with some missing. The sample has about 16,000 clones, 94% seen once; the top ten hold 0.27%. The sample comprised naive CD4+ T cells sorted from blood. The receptors were sampled from a woman between 45 and 60 years old in good health and a related stem cell transplant donor. CDR3s include the opening cysteine and the closing phenylalanine or tryptophan. A D gene is named only where the DNA matches it firmly. Clone size is not always given. Where it is, it says once, few, many or a class for expanded clones.

v_call,d_call,clone_size,j_call,cdr3_length,cdr3_aa,cdr3_nt
TRBV27,.,.,TRBJ1-2,16,CASSLRRASANYGYTF,TGTGCCAGCAGTTTACGGCGGGCCTCAGCTAACTATGGCTACACCTTC
TRBV5-8,TRBD1,.,TRBJ2-7,16,CASSGTAGQGYYEQYF,TGTGCCAGCAGCGGCACCGCGGGACAGGGGTACTACGAGCAGTACTTC
TRBV19,.,.,TRBJ1-6,13,CASSTEAYSPLHF,TGTGCCAGTAGTACTGAGGCGTATTCACCCCTCCACTTT
TRBV2,.,few,TRBJ2-3,12,CASSLGTDTQYF,TGTGCCAGCAGCCTAGGCACAGATACGCAGTATTTT
TRBV23-1,.,.,TRBJ1-1,19,CASSQWKMQGPRIVTEAFF,TGCGCCAGCAGTCAATGGAAGATGCAGGGGCCCCGTATAGTCACTGAAGCTTTCTTT
TRBV5-1,TRBD1,once,TRBJ2-7,15,CASSPRTGGIDEQYF,TGCGCCAGCAGCCCACGGACAGGGGGGATAGACGAGCAGTACTTC
TRBV11-2,.,.,TRBJ1-4,13,CASSLGGGEKLFF,TGTGCCAGCAGCTTGGGGGGAGGTGAAAAACTGTTTTTT
TRBV5-1,TRBD1,.,TRBJ2-2,17,CASSLGTGTGGAGELFF,TGCGCCAGCAGCTTGGGCACCGGGACAGGGGGTGCCGGGGAGCTGTTTTTT
TRBV5-8,.,.,TRBJ2-3,13,CASSLPHRVAQYF,TGTGCCAGCAGCTTGCCCCACAGGGTAGCGCAGTATTTT
TRBV13,TRBD2,.,TRBJ2-7,16,CASPSLAGGSSYEQYF,TGTGCCAGCCCCTCCCTCGCGGGGGGTAGCTCCTACGAGCAGTACTTC
TRBV28,TRBD2,.,TRBJ2-7,16,CASSPPRGAGVHEQYF,TGTGCCAGCAGCCCCCCGCGCGGGGCGGGAGTCCACGAGCAGTACTTC
TRBV5-1,.,.,TRBJ2-6,14,CASRRDSGANVLTF,TGCGCCAGCAGGCGGGACTCTGGGGCCAACGTCCTGACTTTC
TRBV5-4,TRBD1,few,TRBJ1-4,14,CASSNTTGEEKLFF,TGTGCCAGCAGTAATACGACAGGGGAGGAAAAACTGTTTTTT
TRBV2,.,.,TRBJ1-2,15,CASSRLQGPGGGYTF,TGTGCCAGCAGTCGACTACAGGGTCCAGGAGGTGGCTACACCTTC
TRBV6-5,.,once,TRBJ1-1,11,CVSGRNTEAFF,TGTGTAAGCGGGAGGAACACTGAAGCTTTCTTT
TRBV2,TRBD1,.,TRBJ2-7,13,CASRVGQGSEQYF,TGTGCCAGCAGGGTAGGACAGGGCTCCGAGCAGTACTTC
TRBV5-1,TRBD1,.,TRBJ1-3,15,CASSQGQAIENTIYF,TGCGCCAGCAGCCAAGGACAGGCCATAGAAAACACCATATATTTT
TRBV11-2,.,.,TRBJ1-1,13,CASSLGSGTEAFF,TGTGCCAGCAGCTTAGGATCGGGTACTGAAGCTTTCTTT
TRBV2,.,.,TRBJ2-2,14,CASSPGLGTGELFF,TGTGCCAGCAGTCCAGGGCTGGGCACCGGGGAGCTGTTTTTT
TRBV7-6,TRBD1,.,TRBJ2-7,15,CASTRNRGPPYEQYF,TGTGCCAGCACCCGCAACAGGGGGCCTCCCTACGAGCAGTACTTC
TRBV7-6,.,.,TRBJ1-4,15,CASSSLNGANEKLFF,TGTGCCAGCAGCTCCCTGAACGGGGCTAATGAAAAACTGTTTTTT
TRBV5-4,.,.,TRBJ2-6,16,CASSWGLFSGANVLTF,TGTGCCAGCAGCTGGGGACTGTTCTCTGGGGCCAACGTCCTGACTTTC
TRBV7-3,.,.,TRBJ2-3,13,CASSPGSPDTQYF,TGTGCCAGCAGCCCCGGGAGCCCAGATACGCAGTATTTT
TRBV28,TRBD1,.,TRBJ2-3,17,CASSAPGTGLDTDTQYF,TGTGCCAGCAGTGCCCCCGGGACAGGGCTCGACACAGATACGCAGTATTTT
TRBV7-8,.,.,TRBJ2-7,17,CASSPVRTEFLTHEQYF,TGTGCCAGCAGCCCAGTCCGGACAGAGTTTCTAACCCATGAGCAGTACTTC
TRBV7-8,.,.,TRBJ1-2,15,CASSSNPPGENGYTF,TGTGCCAGCAGCTCTAATCCCCCAGGGGAGAATGGCTACACCTTC
TRBV18,.,.,TRBJ2-7,15,CASSPASRRSYEQYF,TGTGCCAGCTCACCGGCTAGCAGGAGATCCTACGAGCAGTACTTC
TRBV28,.,.,TRBJ2-1,14,CASSFLQAYNEQFF,TGTGCCAGCAGTTTCTTACAGGCCTACAATGAGCAGTTCTTC
TRBV11-2,.,.,TRBJ1-2,15,CASSSPRGRNYGYTF,TGTGCCAGCAGCTCCCCCAGGGGCCGAAACTATGGCTACACCTTC
TRBV27,TRBD1,.,TRBJ2-5,16,CASSLWGTEAWETQYF,TGTGCCAGCAGTTTATGGGGGACAGAAGCCTGGGAGACCCAGTACTTC
TRBV19,.,.,TRBJ2-3,15,CASTVTGLSTDTQYF,TGTGCCAGTACTGTAACAGGGCTTAGCACAGATACGCAGTATTTT
TRBV5-1,TRBD2,.,TRBJ2-7,15,CASSPTTSGSYEQYF,TGCGCCAGCAGCCCCACGACTAGCGGCTCCTACGAGCAGTACTTC
TRBV18,.,.,TRBJ2-7,14,CASSPIDSFYEQYF,TGTGCCAGCTCACCGATCGACAGTTTCTACGAGCAGTACTTC
TRBV30,.,.,TRBJ2-1,13,CAWKWVADNEQFF,TGTGCCTGGAAGTGGGTAGCGGACAATGAGCAGTTCTTC
TRBV5-1,.,.,TRBJ2-2,13,CASSGQGSGELFF,TGCGCCAGCAGCGGTCAGGGCTCCGGGGAGCTGTTTTTT
TRBV10-3,TRBD1,.,TRBJ2-6,15,CAVSETGSGANVLTF,TGTGCCGTCAGTGAGACAGGGAGTGGGGCCAACGTCCTGACTTTC